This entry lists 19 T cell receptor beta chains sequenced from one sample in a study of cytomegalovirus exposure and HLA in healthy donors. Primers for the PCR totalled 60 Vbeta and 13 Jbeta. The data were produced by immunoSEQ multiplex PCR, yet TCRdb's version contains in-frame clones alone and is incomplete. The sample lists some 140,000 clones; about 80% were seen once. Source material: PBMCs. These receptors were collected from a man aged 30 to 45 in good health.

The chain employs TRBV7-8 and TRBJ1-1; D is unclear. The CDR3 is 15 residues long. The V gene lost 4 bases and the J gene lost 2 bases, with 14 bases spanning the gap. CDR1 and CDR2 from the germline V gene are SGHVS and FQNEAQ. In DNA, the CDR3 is TGTGCCAGCAGCTCCCGAGAGGGCATCAACACTGAAGCTTTCTTT. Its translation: CASSSREGINTEAFF.

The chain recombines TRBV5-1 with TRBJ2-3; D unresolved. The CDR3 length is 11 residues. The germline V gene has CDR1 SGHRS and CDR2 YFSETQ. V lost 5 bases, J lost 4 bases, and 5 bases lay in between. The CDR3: CASREADTQYF. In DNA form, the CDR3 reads TGCGCCAGCAGAGAGGCAGATACGCAGTATTTT.

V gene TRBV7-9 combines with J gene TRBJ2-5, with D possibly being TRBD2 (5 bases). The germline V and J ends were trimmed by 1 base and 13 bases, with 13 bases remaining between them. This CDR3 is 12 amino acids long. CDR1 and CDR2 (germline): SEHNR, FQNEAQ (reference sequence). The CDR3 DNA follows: TGTGCCAGCAGCTTAGGGGGAGCTGCCGGGTACTTC. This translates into CASSLGGAAGYF.

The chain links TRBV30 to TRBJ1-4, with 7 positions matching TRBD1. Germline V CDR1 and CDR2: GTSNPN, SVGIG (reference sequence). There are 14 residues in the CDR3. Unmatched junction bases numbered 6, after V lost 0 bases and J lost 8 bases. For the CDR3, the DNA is TGTGCCTGGAGTGTAAGACAGGGAAGAGAAAAACTGTTTTTT. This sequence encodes CAWSVRQGREKLFF.

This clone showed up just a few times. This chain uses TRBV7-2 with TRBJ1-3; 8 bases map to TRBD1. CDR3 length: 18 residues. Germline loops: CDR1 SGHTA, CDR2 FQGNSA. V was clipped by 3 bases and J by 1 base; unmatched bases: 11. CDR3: CASSLGYGQGVSGNTIYF. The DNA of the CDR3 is TGTGCCAGCAGCTTGGGGTATGGACAGGGTGTGTCTGGAAACACCATATATTTT. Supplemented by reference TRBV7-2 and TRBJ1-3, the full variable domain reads GAGVSQSPSNKVTEKGKDVELRCDPISGHTALYWYRQSLGQGLEFLIYFQGNSAPDKSGLPSDRFSAERTGGSVSTLTIQRTQQEDSAVYLCASSLGYGQGVSGNTIYFGEGSWLTVV.

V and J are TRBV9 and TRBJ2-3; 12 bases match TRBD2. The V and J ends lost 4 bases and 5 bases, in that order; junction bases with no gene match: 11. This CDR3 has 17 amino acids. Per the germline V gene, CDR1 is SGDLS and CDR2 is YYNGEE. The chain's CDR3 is CASSSPALAGGGDTQYF. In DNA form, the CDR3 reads TGTGCCAGCAGCTCACCCGCCCTAGCGGGAGGGGGAGATACGCAGTATTTT.

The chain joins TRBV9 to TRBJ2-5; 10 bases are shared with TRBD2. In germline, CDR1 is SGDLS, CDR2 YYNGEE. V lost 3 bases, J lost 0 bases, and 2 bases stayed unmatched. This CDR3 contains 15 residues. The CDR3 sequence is CASSGSGRNQETQYF. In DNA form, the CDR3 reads TGTGCCAGCAGCGGTAGCGGGAGGAACCAAGAGACCCAGTACTTC.

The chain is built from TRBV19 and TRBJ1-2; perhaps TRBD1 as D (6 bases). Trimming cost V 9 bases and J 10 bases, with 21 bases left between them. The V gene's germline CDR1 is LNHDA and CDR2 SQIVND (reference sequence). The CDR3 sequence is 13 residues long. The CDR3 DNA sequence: TGTGCCAGCCGTTCAAGGACAGACGAACTCTACACCTTC. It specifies CASRSRTDELYTF.

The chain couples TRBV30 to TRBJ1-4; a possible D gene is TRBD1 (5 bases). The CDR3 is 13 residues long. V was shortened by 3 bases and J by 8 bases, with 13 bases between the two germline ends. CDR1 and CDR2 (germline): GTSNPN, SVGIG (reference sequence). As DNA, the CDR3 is TGTGCCTGGAGCTCGCAGGGTTGGGAAAAACTGTTTTTT. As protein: CAWSSQGWEKLFF.

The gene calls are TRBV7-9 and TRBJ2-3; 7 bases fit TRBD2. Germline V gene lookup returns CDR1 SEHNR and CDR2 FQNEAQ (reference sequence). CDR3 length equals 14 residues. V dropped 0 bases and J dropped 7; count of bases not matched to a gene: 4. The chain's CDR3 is CASSLAVAGHTQYF. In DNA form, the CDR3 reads TGTGCCAGCAGCTTAGCCGTAGCGGGTCATACGCAGTATTTT.

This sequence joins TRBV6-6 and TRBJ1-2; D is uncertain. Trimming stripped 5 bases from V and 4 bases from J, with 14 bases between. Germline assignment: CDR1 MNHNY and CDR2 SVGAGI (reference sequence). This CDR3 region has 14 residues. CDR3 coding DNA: TGTGCCAGCAGTCCCCCCGCACAGAGCTATGGCTACACCTTC. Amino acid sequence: CASSPPAQSYGYTF.

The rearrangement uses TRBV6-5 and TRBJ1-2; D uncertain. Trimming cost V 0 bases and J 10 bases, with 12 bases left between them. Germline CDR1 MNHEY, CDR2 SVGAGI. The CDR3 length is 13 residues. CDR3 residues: CASSYSKLRDYTF. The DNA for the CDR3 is TGTGCCAGCAGTTACTCGAAACTTCGGGACTACACCTTC.

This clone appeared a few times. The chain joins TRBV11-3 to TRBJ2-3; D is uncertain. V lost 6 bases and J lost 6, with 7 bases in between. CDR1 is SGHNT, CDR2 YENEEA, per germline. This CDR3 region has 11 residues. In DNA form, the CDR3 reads TGTGCCAGCAGTACCCAGGATACGCAGTATTTT. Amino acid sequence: CASSTQDTQYF.

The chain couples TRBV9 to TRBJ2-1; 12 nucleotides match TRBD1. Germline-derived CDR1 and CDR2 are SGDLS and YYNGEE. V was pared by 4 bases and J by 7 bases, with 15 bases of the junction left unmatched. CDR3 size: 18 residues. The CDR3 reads CASSLPLGGTGGRNEQFF. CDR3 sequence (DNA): TGTGCCAGCAGCTTACCTTTGGGGGGGACAGGGGGCCGGAATGAGCAGTTCTTC.

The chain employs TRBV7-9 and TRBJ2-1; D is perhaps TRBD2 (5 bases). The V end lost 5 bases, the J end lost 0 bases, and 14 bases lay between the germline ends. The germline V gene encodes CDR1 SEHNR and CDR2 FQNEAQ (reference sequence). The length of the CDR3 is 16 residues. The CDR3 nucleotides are TGTGCCAGCAGCCGAGGGTCCCGGAGCTCCTACAATGAGCAGTTCTTC. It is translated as CASSRGSRSSYNEQFF.

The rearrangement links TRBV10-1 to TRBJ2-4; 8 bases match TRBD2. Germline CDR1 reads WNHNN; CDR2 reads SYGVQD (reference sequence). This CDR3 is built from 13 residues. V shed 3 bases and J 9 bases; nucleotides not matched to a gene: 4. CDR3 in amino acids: CASSDSGSGIQYF. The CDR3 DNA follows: TGCGCCAGCAGTGACAGCGGGAGCGGCATTCAGTACTTC.

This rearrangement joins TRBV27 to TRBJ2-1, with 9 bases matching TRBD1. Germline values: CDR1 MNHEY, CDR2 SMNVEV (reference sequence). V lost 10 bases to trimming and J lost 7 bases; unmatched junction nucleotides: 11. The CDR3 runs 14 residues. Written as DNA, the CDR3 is TGTGCCACCATCAGGGGACAGGGTAGTAATGAGCAGTTCTTC. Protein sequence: CATIRGQGSNEQFF.

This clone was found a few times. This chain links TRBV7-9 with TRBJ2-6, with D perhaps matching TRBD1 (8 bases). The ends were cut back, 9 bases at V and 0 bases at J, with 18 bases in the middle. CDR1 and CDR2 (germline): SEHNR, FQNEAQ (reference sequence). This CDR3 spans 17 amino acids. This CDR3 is CARGGQGANSGANVLTF. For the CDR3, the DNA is TGTGCCAGGGGGGGGCAGGGGGCGAACTCTGGGGCCAACGTCCTGACTTTC.

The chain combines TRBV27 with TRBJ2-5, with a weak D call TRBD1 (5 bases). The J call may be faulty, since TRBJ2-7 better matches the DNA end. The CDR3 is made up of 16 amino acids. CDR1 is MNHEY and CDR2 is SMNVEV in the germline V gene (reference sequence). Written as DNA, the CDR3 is TGTGCCAGCAGTTCAGGGTTTAGCTCTTGGTTCCACGAGCAGTACTTC. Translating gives CASSSGFSSWFHEQYF.